Listed below are T cell receptor beta chains from one sample, sequenced in a study of response to subunit inactivated influenza vaccine. TCRdb re-called the RT-PCR reads with MiXCR, one entry per CDR3 protein. The profile covers about 160,000 distinct CDR3 sequences, with roughly a tenth appearing a single time and 9.5% to 15% taken by the ten largest. The starting material was non-naive T cells sorted from PBMCs, obtained 40 to 50 days after vaccination. The receptor set was obtained from a man between 50 and 59 years old who received an inactivated influenza vaccine. CDR3s include the opening cysteine and the closing phenylalanine or tryptophan. Fields, in order: J gene, V gene, D gene, clone size, CDR3 DNA, CDR3 protein. The D gene is left open where the match is weak. Some rows have no size entry. The others give once, few or many, or a class for an expanded clone.

TRBJ2-5 TRBV4-1 NA NA TGCGCCAGCAGCCAAGATATCCCATCGGCCCAGTACTTC CASSQDIPSAQYF
TRBJ2-7 TRBV15 NA few TGTGCCACCAGCGCTACAGGGTGGGAGCAGTACTTC CATSATGWEQYF
TRBJ2-1 TRBV5-1 NA NA TGCGCCAGCAGCGCGCCCGGGGTAGGGGGAAATGAGCAGTTCTTC CASSAPGVGGNEQFF
TRBJ2-2 TRBV7-2 NA NA TGTGCCAGCAGCTCGACGGCAAAGAACACCGGGGAGCTGTTTTTT CASSSTAKNTGELFF
TRBJ2-3 TRBV4-2 TRBD2 few TGTGCCAGCAGCCAAGATGGGACTAACGGCTATACGCAGTATTTT CASSQDGTNGYTQYF
TRBJ2-1 TRBV11-2 TRBD2 many TGTGCCAGCAGCTTTGCTAGCGGGGGGAACAATGAGCAGTTCTTC CASSFASGGNNEQFF
TRBJ2-1 TRBV28 TRBD2 NA TGTGCCAGCAGTTTATGGCTAGCGGGGGACAATGAGCAGTTCTTC CASSLWLAGDNEQFF
TRBJ2-1 TRBV24-1 NA few TGTGCCACCAGTGACCCAGCCCCAGGCCGAACACCGCGGGAGCAGTTCTTC CATSDPAPGRTPREQFF
TRBJ2-6 TRBV18 NA NA TGTGCCAGCTCACCAGGCTTAGGGGCGTCTGGGGCCAACGTCCTGACTTTC CASSPGLGASGANVLTF
TRBJ2-3 TRBV7-9 NA many TGTGCCAGCACCAGTGGTCGGGGGTCTTACTTCACAGATACGCAGTATTTT CASTSGRGSYFTDTQYF
TRBJ2-3 TRBV3-1 NA NA TGTGCCAGCAGCCAGGGAAGCATCCGGAGGACAGATACGCAGTATTTT CASSQGSIRRTDTQYF
TRBJ1-5 TRBV7-9 NA many TGTGCCAGCAGCTTAGACCAATCGCCCCAGCATTTT CASSLDQSPQHF
TRBJ2-6 TRBV20-1 NA many TGCAGTGCCCGGTCCCCAGCCAACGTCCTGACTTTC CSARSPANVLTF
TRBJ2-7 TRBV28 TRBD2 many TGTGCCAGCAGTTTATTAGCGGGAGGGTTCATGGACGAGCAGTACTTC CASSLLAGGFMDEQYF
TRBJ2-1 TRBV12-3/TRBV12-4 NA many TGTGCCAGCAGTTGGAATGAGCAGTTCTTC CASSWNEQFF
TRBJ2-3 TRBV6-5 NA many TGTGCCAGCGCCAGGGCGGGCGATACGCAGTATTTT CASARAGDTQYF
TRBJ1-2 TRBV20-1 NA few TGCAGTGTCTTCCAGGGGAGTGGCTACACCTTC CSVFQGSGYTF
TRBJ1-5 TRBV28 NA NA TGTGCCAGCAGGGGGGACCTGAATCAGCCCCAGCATTTT CASRGDLNQPQHF
TRBJ2-6 TRBV4-2 NA few TGTGCCAGCAGCCAAGATGCCGGGACCGCCAGCTCTGGGGCCAACGTCCTGACTTTC CASSQDAGTASSGANVLTF
TRBJ2-4 TRBV9 TRBD2 NA TGTGCCAGCAGCCGGGGACTAGCGGGGTTGTTGGCCAAAAACATTCAGTACTTC CASSRGLAGLLAKNIQYF
TRBJ1-1 TRBV7-8 NA few TGTGCCAGCAGCCAACAGACGGTCACTGAAGCTTTCTTT CASSQQTVTEAFF
TRBJ1-5 TRBV6-2/TRBV6-3 TRBD1 few TGTGCCAGCACCACAGGGGAAGGGCAGCCCCAGCATTTT CASTTGEGQPQHF
TRBJ2-6 TRBV6-1 TRBD2 NA TGTGCCAGCACCTACGGCAGTCTAGCGGCCTCTGGGGCCAACGTCCTGACTTTC CASTYGSLAASGANVLTF
TRBJ1-1 TRBV7-2 NA NA TGTGCCAGCAGCTTAGGGGGTCCGGAGAACACTGAAGCTTTCTTT CASSLGGPENTEAFF
TRBJ1-2 TRBV5-1 NA few TGCGCCAGCAGCTTGTCAAAGTCTAACTATGGCTACACCTTC CASSLSKSNYGYTF
TRBJ1-1 TRBV12-3/TRBV12-4 TRBD1 NA TGTGCCAGCAGACCCTCAACAGGGGGTAACACTGAAGCTTTCTTT CASRPSTGGNTEAFF
TRBJ2-7 TRBV6-2/TRBV6-3 NA few TGTGCCAGCAGTTACACAGGCTACGAGCAGTACTTC CASSYTGYEQYF
TRBJ2-7 TRBV20-1 TRBD2 few TGCAGTGCAGACCCGAGGACTAGCGGGAGCGAGCAGTACTTC CSADPRTSGSEQYF
TRBJ2-3 TRBV4-2 TRBD2 medium-sized TGTGCCAGCAGCCTCGATCGGACTAGCGGAGGGGATACGCAGTATTTT CASSLDRTSGGDTQYF
TRBJ2-7 TRBV30 NA few TGTGCCTGGCTGCCGGGGAACACCTACGAGCAGTACTTC CAWLPGNTYEQYF
TRBJ2-5 TRBV6-2/TRBV6-3 NA few TGTGCCACCCTGCGTAATGGCCAAGAGACCCAGTACTTC CATLRNGQETQYF
TRBJ2-4 TRBV4-2 NA NA TGTGCCATGGGCTTTGGGCAGGGCCGGAAAGGGGACATTCAGTACTTC CAMGFGQGRKGDIQYF
TRBJ2-1 TRBV19 NA few TGTGCCAGTAGTACCGAAGGGACCAACGGCAATGAGCAGTTCTTC CASSTEGTNGNEQFF
TRBJ2-3 TRBV10-3 NA many TGTGCCATGTCCCCGGGACATGCTAGCACAGATACGCAGTATTTT CAMSPGHASTDTQYF
TRBJ2-7 TRBV6-2/TRBV6-3 TRBD1 few TGTGCCAGCAGTAAGGACAGGGGTCGCGTCGAGCAGTACTTC CASSKDRGRVEQYF
TRBJ2-3 TRBV27 NA few TGTGCCAGCAGTTCGCTAGGACCTGAGGTAGATACGCAGTATTTT CASSSLGPEVDTQYF
TRBJ2-1 TRBV12-3/TRBV12-4 TRBD2 NA TGTGCCAGCAGTTTAGGGGTAGCGGGATTTCGGCAGTTCTTC CASSLGVAGFRQFF
TRBJ2-7 TRBV28 TRBD2 NA TGTGCCAGCATACCGGGACTAGCTGATAAAATAAGCTCCTACGAGCAGTACTTC CASIPGLADKISSYEQYF
TRBJ1-1 TRBV7-2 NA NA TGTGCCAGCAGCTTAGTACACGGAACTAACACTGAAGCTTTCTTT CASSLVHGTNTEAFF
TRBJ2-6 TRBV29-1 NA NA TGCAGCATGGGGGTTGGCTCTGGGGCCAACGTCCTGACTTTC CSMGVGSGANVLTF
TRBJ2-4 TRBV12-3/TRBV12-4 NA many TGTGCCAGCAGTTTAAGTGGAGGGGTGGACATTCAGTACTTC CASSLSGGVDIQYF
TRBJ2-7 TRBV20-1 NA many TGCAGTGCGCCCTCAGGGACAACTCCTACTGGGGAGCAGTACTTC CSAPSGTTPTGEQYF
TRBJ1-1 TRBV12-3/TRBV12-4 TRBD1 many TGTGCCAGCAGTTTGACAGGGGGAGCTTTCACTGAAGCTTTCTTT CASSLTGGAFTEAFF